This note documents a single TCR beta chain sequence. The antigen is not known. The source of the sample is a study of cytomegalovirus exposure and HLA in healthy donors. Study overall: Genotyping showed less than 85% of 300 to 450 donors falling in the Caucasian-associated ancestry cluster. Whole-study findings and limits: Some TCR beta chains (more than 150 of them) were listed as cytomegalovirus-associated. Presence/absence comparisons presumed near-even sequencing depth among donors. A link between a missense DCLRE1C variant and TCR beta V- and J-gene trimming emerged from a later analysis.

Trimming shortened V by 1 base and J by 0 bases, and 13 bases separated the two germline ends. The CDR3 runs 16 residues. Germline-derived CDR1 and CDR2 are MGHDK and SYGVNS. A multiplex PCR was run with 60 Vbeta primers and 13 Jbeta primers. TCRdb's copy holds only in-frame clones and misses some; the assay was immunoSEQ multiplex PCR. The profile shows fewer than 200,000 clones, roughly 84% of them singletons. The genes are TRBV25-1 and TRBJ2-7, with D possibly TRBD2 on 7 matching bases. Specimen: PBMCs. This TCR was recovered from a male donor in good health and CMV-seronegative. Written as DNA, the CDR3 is TGTGCCAGCAGTGAATGGGGAGGGGGGGACTCCTACGAGCAGTACTTC. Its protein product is CASSEWGGGDSYEQYF.